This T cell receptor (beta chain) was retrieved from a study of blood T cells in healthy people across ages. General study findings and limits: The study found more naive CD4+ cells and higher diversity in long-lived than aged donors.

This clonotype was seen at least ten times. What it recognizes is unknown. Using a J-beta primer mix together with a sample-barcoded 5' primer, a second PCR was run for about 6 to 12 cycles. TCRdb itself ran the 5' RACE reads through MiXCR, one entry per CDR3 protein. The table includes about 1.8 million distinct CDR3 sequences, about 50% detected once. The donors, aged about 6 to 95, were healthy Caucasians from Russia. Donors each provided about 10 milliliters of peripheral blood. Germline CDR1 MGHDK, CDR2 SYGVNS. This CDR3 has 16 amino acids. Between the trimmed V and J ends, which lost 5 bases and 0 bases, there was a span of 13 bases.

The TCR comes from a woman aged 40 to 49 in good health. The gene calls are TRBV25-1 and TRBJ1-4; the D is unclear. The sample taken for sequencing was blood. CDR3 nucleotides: TGTGCCAGCAGTACATATAACGGTGCAACTAATGAAAAACTGTTTTTT. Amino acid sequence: CASSTYNGATNEKLFF.